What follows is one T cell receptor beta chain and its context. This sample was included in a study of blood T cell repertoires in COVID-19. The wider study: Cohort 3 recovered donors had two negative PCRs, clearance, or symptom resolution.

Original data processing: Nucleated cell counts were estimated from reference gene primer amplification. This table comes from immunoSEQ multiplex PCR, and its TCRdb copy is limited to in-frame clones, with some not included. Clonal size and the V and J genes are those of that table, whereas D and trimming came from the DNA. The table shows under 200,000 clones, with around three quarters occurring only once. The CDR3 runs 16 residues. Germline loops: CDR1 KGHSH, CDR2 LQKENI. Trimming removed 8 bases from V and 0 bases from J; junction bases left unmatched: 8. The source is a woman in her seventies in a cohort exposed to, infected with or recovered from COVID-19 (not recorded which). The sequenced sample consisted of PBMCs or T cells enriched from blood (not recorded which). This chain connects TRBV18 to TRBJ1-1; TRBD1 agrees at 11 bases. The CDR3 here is CASRSWTGGLNTEAFF. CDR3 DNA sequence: TGTGCCAGCCGGTCGTGGACAGGGGGCTTGAACACTGAAGCTTTCTTT.